This TCR beta chain emerged from a study of CD8 T cells in ankylosing spondylitis. Points from the study as a whole: Roughly eight highly homologous variants formed a TCR beta motif that appeared characteristic of ankylosing spondylitis blood.

V dropped 3 bases and J dropped 9 bases, with 15 bases sitting between them. The germline V gene has CDR1 SGHRS and CDR2 YFSETQ. The CDR3 covers 14 residues. Notes on this clonotype: Its specificity is unknown.

Quantitative 5'-RACE was performed with molecular barcodes, and it yielded the TCR beta libraries. TCRdb used MiXCR to reprocess the 5' RACE reads, holding one entry per CDR3 protein. The table shows 670,000 or so distinct CDR3 sequences, with around 19% occurring only once. The V and J genes are TRBV5-1 and TRBJ2-2, with D perhaps matching TRBD1 or TRBD2 (5 bases each). This sequence originates from a male donor with ankylosing spondylitis. The sample was blood, either unsorted or a sorted T cell fraction (not recorded which). DNA for the CDR3: TGCGCCAGCAGCTCCGGGACCACGAGCCGGGAGCTGTTTTTT. Protein sequence: CASSSGTTSRELFF.